This section outlines one T cell receptor (beta chain) sequence together with its context. The CDR3 runs to 16 residues. CDR1 and CDR2 (germline): SEHNR, FQNEAQ (reference sequence). The ends lost 4 bases at V and 12 bases at J; junction bases unmatched: 11. These data are taken from a study of beta chain features in type 1 diabetes. A single heparinised draw of around 0.11 L on average was taken per donor. Of the isolated RNA, all was reverse transcribed, and so the sequenced material was expressed TCRB transcripts. TCRdb's table, derived via immunoSEQ multiplex PCR, lists solely in-frame clones and lacks some. The sample shows about half a million clones, approximately 10% of them seen only once.

The origin of this receptor is a woman between 18 and 29 years old in good health. This rearrangement joins TRBV7-9 to TRBJ2-1; 14 bases line up with TRBD2. Sequenced sample: naive CD4+ T cells from blood. The CDR3 protein is CASSSEGLAGGRGQFF. CDR3 sequence (DNA): TGTGCCAGCAGCTCGGAAGGACTAGCGGGAGGAAGAGGGCAGTTCTTC.